This T cell receptor (beta chain) was profiled in a study of identical twins. A universal primer site came from template switching; cDNA carried unique molecular identifiers. TCRdb processed the 5' RACE reads anew with MiXCR; each CDR3 protein has one entry. The table has approximately 300,000 distinct CDR3 sequences, roughly 10% seen once. Regarding this clonotype: Its antigen remains unknown.

The trim removed 4 bases at V and 3 bases at J, leaving 4 bases unmatched. The CDR3 sequence is 15 residues long. Per germline, CDR1 MNHEY and CDR2 SVGEGT. Study-level results: It was out-of-frame TCR alpha sharing in monozygotic twins that models underestimated.

These sequences were also reported in another study, on yellow fever vaccine responses in identical twins. Per that study: Vaccine-induced T cell responses in twins were reportedly observed to appear partly convergent, partly personalized.

Sequenced material: CD8+ T cells sorted from blood. The chain uses TRBV6-2 or TRBV6-3 and TRBJ2-1; TRBD1 matches 9 bases. The clonotype originates from a woman aged 18-29 years in good health. CDR3 nucleotides: TGTGCCAGCAGTTTCCTGACAGGGGGCTACAATGAGCAGTTCTTC. Amino acids: CASSFLTGGYNEQFF.